This entry is about one T cell receptor beta chain. Its antigen is unidentified. A much more abundant neighbour one base away suggests this may be a read error. The germline CDR1 and CDR2 sequences are MNHEY and SVGEGT. The CDR3 contains 13 residues. V lost 2 bases to trimming and J lost 6 bases, with 7 bases between them. When naive CD8 T cells were sorted, they were gated as CD8+CD4-CCR7+CD45RA+. Bulk libraries came from a prior protocol with listed TCR primers. MiXCR, applied by TCRdb to the PCR reads, yields one record per CDR3 protein. The top ten clones hold around 0.76% of a sample with about half a million distinct CDR3 sequences, around 23% of them seen once. The sample is drawn from a study of molecular identifiers for immune sequencing clone quantification. Overall study results and limits: Should identical TCR molecules share a barcode, the sizes of highly expanded clones could be underestimated.

This clonotype originated in a human donor in good health. Some libraries in this study had Jurkat cell RNA spiked in. The sample comprised naive CD8+ T cells from blood, with Jurkat cell RNA spiked in. Noted subset: FACS-sorted CD8+CD4-CCR7+CD45RA+ naive T cells. The chain carries TRBV6-2 or TRBV6-3 and TRBJ2-2; the D is unclear. CDR3 in amino acids: CASSYGRPGELFF. The DNA for the CDR3 is TGTGCCAGCAGTTACGGGCGCCCCGGGGAGCTGTTTTTT.